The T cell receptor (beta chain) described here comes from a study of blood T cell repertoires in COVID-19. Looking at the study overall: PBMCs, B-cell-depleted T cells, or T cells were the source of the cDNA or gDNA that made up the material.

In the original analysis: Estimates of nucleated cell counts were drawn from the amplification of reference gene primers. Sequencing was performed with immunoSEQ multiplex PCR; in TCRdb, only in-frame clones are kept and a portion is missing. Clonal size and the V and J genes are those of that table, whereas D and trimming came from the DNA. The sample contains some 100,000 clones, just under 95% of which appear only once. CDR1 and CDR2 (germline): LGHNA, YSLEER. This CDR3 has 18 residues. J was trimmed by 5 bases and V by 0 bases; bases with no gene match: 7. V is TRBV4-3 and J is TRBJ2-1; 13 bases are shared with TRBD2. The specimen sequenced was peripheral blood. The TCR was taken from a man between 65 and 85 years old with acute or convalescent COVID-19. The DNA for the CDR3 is TGCGCCAGCAGCCAAGATCTACCACTAGCGGGAGGGGACAATGAGCAGTTCTTC. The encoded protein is CASSQDLPLAGGDNEQFF.